The 16 T cell receptor beta chains listed next were all sequenced from one sample in a study of blood T cell repertoires in COVID-19. Produced via immunoSEQ multiplex PCR; TCRdb's table is partial and in-frame only. The data show approximately 81,000 clones, 91% seen once. The sample was peripheral blood. The source of these receptors is a woman aged 45 to 65 in a cohort sampled during active COVID-19.

The chain uses TRBV28 and TRBJ2-7; the match to TRBD2 covers 12 bases. The junction had 6 bases not matched to a gene; V was cut back by 5 bases and J by 1 base. The CDR3 consists of 16 residues. Germline V CDR1 and CDR2: MDHEN, SYDVKM. The CDR3 bases are TGTGCCAGCAGTCCCCTGACTAGCGGGGGATCCTACGAGCAGTACTTC. Protein sequence: CASSPLTSGGSYEQYF.

The chain is built from TRBV7-9 and TRBJ2-2; 9 bases line up with TRBD1. Germline V lookup: CDR1 SEHNR, CDR2 FQNEAQ (reference sequence). The ends lost 2 bases at V and 5 bases at J; junction bases unmatched: 3. CDR3 length equals 15 residues. The DNA of the CDR3 is TGTGCCAGCAGCTTACGAGGGACAGGGACCGGGGAGCTGTTTTTT. Protein sequence: CASSLRGTGTGELFF.

The rearrangement links TRBV6-1 to TRBJ1-5, with D possibly matching TRBD1 (5 bases). This CDR3 contains 15 residues. Germline CDR1 reads MNHNS; CDR2 reads SASEGT. V dropped 3 bases and J dropped 1 base, with 10 bases sitting between them. Here the CDR3 DNA reads TGTGCCAGCAGTGAGTGGGGGGGGAGCAATCAGCCCCAGCATTTT. It translates to CASSEWGGSNQPQHF.

The gene calls are TRBV6-6 and TRBJ2-7, with 7 bases aligning to TRBD1. Per germline, CDR1 MNHNY and CDR2 SVGAGI (reference sequence). CDR3 size: 15 residues. J lost 6 bases, V lost 4 bases, and 12 bases had no gene match. The CDR3 DNA reads TGTGCCAGCAGTTTCACAGGGGACCTAGGGGGCGAGCAGTACTTC. Translated: CASSFTGDLGGEQYF.

V and J are TRBV11-2 and TRBJ2-7, with D unclear. Germline values: CDR1 SGHAT, CDR2 FQNNGV. The CDR3 sequence is 11 residues long. V lost 5 bases and J 6 bases, leaving 8 bases between the germline ends. As DNA, the CDR3 is TGTGCCAGCAGCCGCGGTCCCGAGCAGTACTTC. This sequence encodes CASSRGPEQYF. The whole variable domain, remainder taken from reference TRBV11-2 and TRBJ2-7, is EAGVAQSPRYKIIEKRQSVAFWCNPISGHATLYWYQQILGQGPKLLIQFQNNGVVDDSQLPKDRFSAERLKGVDSTLKIQPAKLEDSAVYLCASSRGPEQYFGPGTRLTVT.

This clone was picked up one time. The chain links TRBV28 to TRBJ2-7; possibly TRBD2 for D (5 bases). V lost 6 bases and J lost 3, with 9 bases in between. The CDR3 is made up of 12 amino acids. In germline, CDR1 is MDHEN, CDR2 SYDVKM. The CDR3 DNA reads TGTGCCAGCAGGGCGGGTCTCTACGAGCAGTACTTC. It yields the protein CASRAGLYEQYF.

J is TRBJ2-7 and V is TRBV2, with 13 bases identical to TRBD2. The CDR3 consists of 15 residues. J lost 3 bases, V lost 6 bases, and 5 bases had no gene match. Germline CDR1 and CDR2: SNHLY and FYNNEI. The CDR3: CASSSGTSGIYEQYF. The CDR3 DNA reads TGTGCCAGCAGCTCCGGGACTAGCGGGATCTACGAGCAGTACTTC.

This rearrangement joins TRBV5-1 to TRBJ2-3; 9 positions match TRBD1. This CDR3 has 15 residues. J was trimmed by 2 bases and V by 4 bases; bases with no gene match: 5. CDR1 is SGHRS, CDR2 YFSETQ, per germline. CDR3 loop: CASSAGDRATDTQYF. CDR3 in DNA: TGCGCCAGCAGCGCTGGGGACAGGGCCACAGATACGCAGTATTTT. Variable domain in full (rest from reference TRBV5-1 and TRBJ2-3): KAGVTQTPRYLIKTRGQQVTLSCSPISGHRSVSWYQQTPGQGLQFLFEYFSETQRNKGNFPGRFSGRQFSNSRSEMNVSTLELGDSALYLCASSAGDRATDTQYFGPGTRLTVL.

This sequence joins TRBV5-1 and TRBJ2-7; 8 bases line up with TRBD1. Per the germline V gene, CDR1 is SGHRS and CDR2 is YFSETQ. The CDR3 runs 14 residues. Trimming cost V 6 bases and J 2 bases; bases outside gene matches: 7. The CDR3 protein is CASTPGQVAYEQYF. The CDR3 bases are TGCGCCAGCACTCCGGGACAGGTCGCCTACGAGCAGTACTTC.

This chain connects TRBV30 to TRBJ1-1; D is ambiguous. Germline V gene sequence: CDR1 GTSNPN, CDR2 SVGIG (reference sequence). The CDR3 covers 13 residues. With 0 bases removed from V and 8 bases from J, the gap between germline ends came to 13 bases. Here the CDR3 reads CAWSVFVSSEAFF. CDR3 in DNA: TGTGCCTGGAGTGTATTCGTTTCGTCCGAAGCTTTCTTT.

The chain carries TRBV7-9 and TRBJ2-7, with TRBD1 identical over 8 bases. CDR1 is SEHNR and CDR2 is FQNEAQ in the germline V gene (reference sequence). The J segment lost 2 bases and the V segment lost 4 bases, leaving 10 bases of the junction unmatched. The CDR3 has 16 amino acids. The CDR3 reads CASSSDRTGPAYEQYF. For the CDR3, the DNA is TGTGCCAGCAGCTCCGACCGGACAGGGCCGGCCTACGAGCAGTACTTC.

The V call is TRBV6-1, the J call TRBJ2-7, with TRBD2 matching over 8 bases. Germline V CDR1 and CDR2: MNHNS, SASEGT. CDR3 size: 14 residues. V was pared by 3 bases and J by 4 bases, with 5 bases of the junction left unmatched. The CDR3 bases are TGTGCCAGCAGTGACGGGGGGGCTCGGTACGAGCAGTACTTC. Protein sequence: CASSDGGARYEQYF.

The chain employs TRBV12-3 or TRBV12-4 and TRBJ1-1; no definite D call. The CDR3 length is 12 residues. The germline V and J ends were trimmed by 6 bases and 9 bases, with 14 bases remaining between them. CDR3 protein: CASSWRPQKAFF. CDR3 sequence (DNA): TGTGCCAGCAGCTGGAGACCCCAGAAAGCTTTCTTT.

This clone was observed a single time. The chain links TRBV28 to TRBJ1-5, with D possibly being TRBD1 (6 bases). Trimming cost V 1 base and J 4 bases, with 11 bases left between them. Per germline, CDR1 MDHEN and CDR2 SYDVKM. The CDR3 runs to 15 residues. CDR3 loop: CASSLFPDSNQPQHF. CDR3 DNA sequence: TGTGCCAGCAGTTTATTCCCGGACAGTAATCAGCCCCAGCATTTT.

The chain has TRBV4-1 and TRBJ2-7; the match to TRBD2 covers 14 bases. This CDR3 contains 17 residues. After removal of 0 bases from V and 5 bases from J, the junction contained 6 bases not matched to a gene. CDR1 MGHRA and CDR2 YSYEKL come from the germline V gene. The CDR3 region has the DNA TGCGCCAGCAGCCAAGAGTCGGGACTAGCGGGAGTCAACGAGCAGTACTTC. This gives the protein CASSQESGLAGVNEQYF.

The chain uses TRBV9 and TRBJ2-1; 14 positions agree with TRBD2. Losses at the gene ends were 4 bases for V and 0 bases for J; bases not matched to a gene: 9. This CDR3 comprises 19 residues. Germline V gene lookup returns CDR1 SGDLS and CDR2 YYNGEE. The CDR3 nucleotides read TGTGCCAGCAGCCCACGGGGGACTAGCGGGGGAAGCTCCTACAATGAGCAGTTCTTC. It yields the protein CASSPRGTSGGSSYNEQFF.